This T cell receptor beta chain appears in the sequencing data of a study of cytomegalovirus exposure and HLA in healthy donors. Regarding this clone: The antigen remains unidentified.

Trimming took 0 bases from V and 2 from J; bases not matched to a gene: 4. Germline V gene lookup returns CDR1 SGHKS and CDR2 YYEKEE (reference sequence). The CDR3 is made up of 16 amino acids. Assay used: immunoSEQ multiplex PCR; TCRdb lists only in-frame clones, some missing. The sample has around 60,000 clones, approximately 92% seen once. Overall study results and limits: Three chains tied to CMV proved CMV antigen-specific in vitro. Associated with cytomegalovirus, according to the listing, were 150 to 200 TCR beta chains. Rare TCR sequences predominated, though certain public TCRs were found in many donors.

Source material: PBMCs. The chain is built from TRBV5-5 and TRBJ1-2; 10 nucleotides line up with TRBD1. This TCR came from a man aged 18 to 29 in good health and CMV-seronegative. The CDR3 loop reads CASSLAGTGANYGYTF. CDR3 bases: TGTGCCAGCAGCTTGGCGGGGACAGGGGCCAACTATGGCTACACCTTC.